A selection of T cell receptor beta chains follows, all from one sample in a study of T-cell reconstitution after alpha-beta-depleted transplantation in children. One entry per CDR3 protein results from TCRdb running MiXCR on the PCR reads. The sample consists of 90,000 to 130,000 distinct CDR3 sequences, around 10% of them appearing once. The starting material was PBMCs, obtained before TCRalphabeta/CD19-depleted stem cell transplant. All receptors derive from a boy under 10 years old with acute lymphoblastic leukemia, due to receive a stem cell transplant. Each CDR3 is given with its conserved first and last residue. A D gene is named only where the DNA matches it firmly. Part of the rows lack a size; the others show once, few, many or a class for expanded clones.

CDR3 protein	CDR3 DNA	D gene	CDR3 length	clone size	J gene	V gene
CASSLEKRELAQYF	TGCGCCAGCAGCTTGGAAAAGCGGGAGTTGGCGCAGTATTTT	TRBD2	14	few	TRBJ2-3	TRBV5-1
CASSQEKLAGAGDTQYF	TGTGCCAGCAGCCAAGAAAAACTAGCGGGAGCAGGAGATACGCAGTATTTT	TRBD2	17	.	TRBJ2-3	TRBV3-1
CASSFGVSGYTF	TGTGCCAGCAGTTTCGGCGTAAGTGGCTACACCTTC	.	12	many	TRBJ1-2	TRBV12-3/TRBV12-4
CASSSGRTVFSGELFF	TGTGCCAGCAGCTCGGGACGGACAGTTTTCTCCGGGGAGCTGTTTTTT	.	16	few	TRBJ2-2	TRBV7-3
CASLTSGRLRNEQFF	TGTGCTTCCTTAACTAGCGGGAGACTCCGGAATGAGCAGTTCTTC	TRBD2	15	few	TRBJ2-1	TRBV6-1
CASSEGGESKTQYF	TGCGCCAGCAGTGAGGGAGGAGAATCGAAGACCCAGTACTTC	.	14	.	TRBJ2-5	TRBV5-1
CAWSVGGARGYEQYF	TGTGCCTGGAGTGTCGGGGGGGCGCGAGGTTACGAGCAGTACTTC	TRBD2	15	few	TRBJ2-7	TRBV30
CATRDRGQSTGANVLTF	TGTGCCACCAGGGACAGGGGCCAATCCACTGGGGCCAACGTCCTGACTTTC	TRBD1	17	.	TRBJ2-6	TRBV24-1
CSARVMGQGRQETQYF	TGCAGTGCTAGAGTTATGGGGCAGGGGCGCCAAGAGACCCAGTACTTC	.	16	.	TRBJ2-5	TRBV20-1
CASRTTYEQYF	TGTGCCAGCAGGACTACCTACGAGCAGTACTTC	.	11	.	TRBJ2-7	TRBV9
CSARDFGTGSGEQFF	TGCAGTGCTAGAGATTTTGGGACAGGGAGTGGTGAGCAGTTCTTC	TRBD1	15	few	TRBJ2-1	TRBV20-1
CASSFRTATSDTQYF	TGTGCCAGCAGTTTTAGGACAGCTACGTCAGATACGCAGTATTTT	.	15	many	TRBJ2-3	TRBV12-3/TRBV12-4
CASSLIWGTGELFF	TGTGCCAGCAGTTTAATTTGGGGCACCGGGGAGCTGTTTTTT	.	14	.	TRBJ2-2	TRBV12-3/TRBV12-4
CASSLGGPKGLYEQYF	TGTGCCAGCAGTCTAGGCGGCCCTAAAGGGCTCTACGAGCAGTACTTC	.	16	many	TRBJ2-7	TRBV6-1
CATWRASYNEQFF	TGTGCCACATGGAGGGCCTCCTACAATGAGCAGTTCTTC	.	13	.	TRBJ2-1	TRBV10-3
CSAGGGSTDTQYF	TGCAGTGCTGGGGGCGGGAGCACAGATACGCAGTATTTT	.	13	many	TRBJ2-3	TRBV20-1
CASSETSRKETQYF	TGCGCCAGCAGTGAGACTTCTAGAAAGGAAACGCAGTATTTT	.	14	.	TRBJ2-3	TRBV10-2
CASSLEGTEFNSPLHF	TGCGCCAGCAGCTTGGAAGGGACGGAATTTAATTCACCCCTCCACTTT	.	16	many	TRBJ1-6	TRBV5-1
CASSPSVSGSNYF	TGTGCCAGTAGTCCCAGTGTTAGCGGGAGCAACTACTTC	TRBD2	13	.	TRBJ2-5	TRBV19
CASSEYDGGRRYNEQFF	TGTGCCAGCAGTGAATATGACGGGGGAAGAAGGTACAATGAGCAGTTCTTC	.	17	.	TRBJ2-1	TRBV25-1
CASSEPPGKSLVPYNSPLHF	TGTGCCAGCAGTGAACCACCGGGTAAGAGCCTAGTCCCATATAATTCACCCCTCCACTTT	.	20	many	TRBJ1-6	TRBV6-1
CASSSLQGIHTEAFF	TGTGCCAGCAGCTCCCTACAGGGAATACACACTGAAGCTTTCTTT	.	15	many	TRBJ1-1	TRBV6-5
CASTPRPRTDNTGELFF	TGCGCCAGCACCCCCCGGCCCAGGACAGATAACACCGGGGAGCTGTTTTTT	.	17	many	TRBJ2-2	TRBV5-1
CATSRRTGNQPQHF	TGTGCCACCAGCAGAAGGACAGGCAATCAGCCCCAGCATTTT	.	14	.	TRBJ1-5	TRBV15
CSASIGGRATDTQYF	TGCAGTGCTAGTATAGGGGGGCGGGCCACAGATACGCAGTATTTT	.	15	few	TRBJ2-3	TRBV20-1
CASSSRDRGGTDTQYF	TGTGCCAGCAGTTCCCGAGACAGGGGGGGCACAGATACGCAGTATTTT	TRBD1	16	.	TRBJ2-3	TRBV28
CSATPGGSYGYTF	TGCAGTGCTACCCCAGGGGGCAGCTATGGCTACACCTTC	TRBD1	13	.	TRBJ1-2	TRBV20-1
CASSLVFLAGVGEETQYF	TGCGCCAGCAGCTTGGTCTTTCTGGCGGGAGTAGGTGAAGAGACCCAGTACTTC	TRBD2	18	.	TRBJ2-5	TRBV5-1
CASSLDGWGSAGTTSSNEQFF	TGTGCCAGCAGCTTAGACGGGTGGGGTTCTGCGGGGACCACTTCGAGCAATGAGCAGTTCTTC	.	21	.	TRBJ2-1	TRBV11-2
CASSLRYQPQHF	TGTGCCAGCAGCTTGAGGTATCAGCCCCAGCATTTT	.	12	few	TRBJ1-5	TRBV5-4
CASSLSTGTALGYTF	TGTGCCAGCAGTTTATCAACTGGGACAGCGCTCGGCTACACCTTC	TRBD1	15	few	TRBJ1-2	TRBV27
CASSPGVSNTGELFF	TGTGCCAGCTCACCAGGCGTCTCGAACACCGGGGAGCTGTTTTTT	.	15	many	TRBJ2-2	TRBV18
CSARDQSGEGTGELFF	TGCAGTGCTAGAGATCAGAGTGGGGAAGGAACCGGGGAGCTGTTTTTT	.	16	many	TRBJ2-2	TRBV20-1
CASRDGTTYGYTF	TGTGCCAGTAGGGACGGAACCACCTATGGCTACACCTTC	.	13	.	TRBJ1-2	TRBV19
CASSLNGYNEQFF	TGTGCCAGCAGCTTAAATGGATACAATGAGCAGTTCTTC	.	13	.	TRBJ2-1	TRBV7-9